This TCR beta chain was sequenced during a study of blood T cells in healthy people across ages. From germline, CDR1 is SGHRS and CDR2 YFSETQ. V trimming: 5 bases; J trimming: 7 bases; junction bases outside the gene matches: 18. This CDR3 comprises 17 residues. Sample-barcoded 5' priming and a J-beta primer mix drove a second PCR of about 6 to 12 cycles. A single record per CDR3 protein comes from TCRdb applying MiXCR to the 5' RACE reads. The data contain 910,000 or so distinct CDR3 sequences, roughly half of them seen just once; the ten biggest clones take up 20% to 25%. This clonotype occurred a few times. Antigen specificity is unknown. Overall study findings and caveats: Getting older went along with TCR beta diversity per million T cells dropping roughly linearly.

The clonotype comes from a woman between 55 and 75 years old in good health. The J gene is TRBJ1-2, the V gene TRBV5-1; 9 bases align to TRBD1. The specimen was blood. The CDR3 protein is CASRMDGTGRLSGGYTF. CDR3 DNA: TGCGCCAGCAGAATGGACGGGACAGGGCGCCTATCTGGTGGCTACACCTTC.